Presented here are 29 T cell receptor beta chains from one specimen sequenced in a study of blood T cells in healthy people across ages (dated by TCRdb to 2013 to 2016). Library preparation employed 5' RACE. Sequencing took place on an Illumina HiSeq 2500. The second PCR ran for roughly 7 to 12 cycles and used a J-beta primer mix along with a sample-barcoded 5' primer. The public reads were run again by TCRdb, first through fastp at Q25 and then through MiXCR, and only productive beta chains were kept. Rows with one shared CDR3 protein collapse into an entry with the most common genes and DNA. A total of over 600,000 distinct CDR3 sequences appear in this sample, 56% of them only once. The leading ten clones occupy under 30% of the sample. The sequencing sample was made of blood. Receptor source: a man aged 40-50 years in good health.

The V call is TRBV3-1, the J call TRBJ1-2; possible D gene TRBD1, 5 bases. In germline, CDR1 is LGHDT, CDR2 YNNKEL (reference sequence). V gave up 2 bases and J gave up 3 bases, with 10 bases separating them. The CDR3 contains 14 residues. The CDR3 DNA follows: TGTGCCAGCAGCCAAATCGACAGAGACTATGGCTACACCTTC. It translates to CASSQIDRDYGYTF.

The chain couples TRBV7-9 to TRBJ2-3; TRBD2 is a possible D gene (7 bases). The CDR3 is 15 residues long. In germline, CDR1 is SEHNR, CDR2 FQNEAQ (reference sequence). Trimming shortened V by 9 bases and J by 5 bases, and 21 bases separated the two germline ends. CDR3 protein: CASRLGGGRGDTQYF. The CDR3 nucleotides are TGTGCCAGTAGGCTAGGGGGGGGCCGAGGAGATACGCAGTATTTT.

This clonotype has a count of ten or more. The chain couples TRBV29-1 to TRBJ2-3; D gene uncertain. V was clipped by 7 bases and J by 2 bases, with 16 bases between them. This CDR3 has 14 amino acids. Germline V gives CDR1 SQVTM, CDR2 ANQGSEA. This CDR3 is CSALLQASTDTQYF. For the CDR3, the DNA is TGCAGCGCCCTCCTGCAGGCCTCCACAGATACGCAGTATTTT.

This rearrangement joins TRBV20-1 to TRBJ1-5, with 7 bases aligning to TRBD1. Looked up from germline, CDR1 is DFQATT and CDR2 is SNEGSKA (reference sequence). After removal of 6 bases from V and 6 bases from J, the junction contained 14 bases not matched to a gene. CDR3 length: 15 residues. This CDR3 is CSAVTGQGVFQPQHF. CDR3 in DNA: TGCAGTGCGGTGACAGGGCAGGGTGTTTTTCAGCCCCAGCATTTT.

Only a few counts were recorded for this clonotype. As DNA, the CDR3 is TGCAGCGACAAGGACAGGTTCTATGGCTACACCTTC. It translates to CSDKDRFYGYTF. V is TRBV29-1 and J is TRBJ1-2, with 7 positions matching TRBD1. With V trimmed by 7 bases and J by 4 bases, 6 bases remained unmatched. There are 12 residues in the CDR3. In germline, CDR1 is SQVTM, CDR2 ANQGSEA. Combining the CDR3 with reference TRBV29-1 and TRBJ1-2 gives the whole variable domain SAVISQKPSRDICQRGTSLTIQCQVDSQVTMMFWYRQQPGQSLTLIATANQGSEATYESGFVIDKFPISRPNLTFSTLTVSNMSPEDSSIYLCSDKDRFYGYTFGSGTRLTVV.

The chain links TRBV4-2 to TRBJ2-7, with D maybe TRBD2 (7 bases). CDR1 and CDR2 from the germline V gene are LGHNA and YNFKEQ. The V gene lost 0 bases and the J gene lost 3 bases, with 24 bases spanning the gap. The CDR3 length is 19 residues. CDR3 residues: CASSQDAGAIAGTFYEQYF. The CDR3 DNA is TGTGCCAGCAGCCAAGACGCGGGGGCAATCGCGGGTACATTCTACGAGCAGTACTTC.

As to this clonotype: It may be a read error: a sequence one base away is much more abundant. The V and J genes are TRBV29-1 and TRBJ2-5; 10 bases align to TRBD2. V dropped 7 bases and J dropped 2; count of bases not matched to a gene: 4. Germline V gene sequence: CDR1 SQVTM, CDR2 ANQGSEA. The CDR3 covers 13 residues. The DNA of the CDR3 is TGCAGCGGGACTAGCGGCCCTCAAGAGACCCAGTACTTC. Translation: CSGTSGPQETQYF.

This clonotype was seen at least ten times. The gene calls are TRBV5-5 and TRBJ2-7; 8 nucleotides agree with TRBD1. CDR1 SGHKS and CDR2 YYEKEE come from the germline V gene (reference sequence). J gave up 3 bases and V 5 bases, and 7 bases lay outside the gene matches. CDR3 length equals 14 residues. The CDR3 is CASSSTGVVYEQYF. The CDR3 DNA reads TGTGCCAGCAGTTCGACAGGGGTAGTCTACGAGCAGTACTTC. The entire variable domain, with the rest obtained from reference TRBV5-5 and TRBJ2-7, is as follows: DAGVTQSPTHLIKTRGQQVTLRCSPISGHKSVSWYQQVLGQGPQFIFQYYEKEERGRGNFPDRFSARQFPNYSSELNVNALLLGDSALYLCASSSTGVVYEQYFGPGTRLTVT.

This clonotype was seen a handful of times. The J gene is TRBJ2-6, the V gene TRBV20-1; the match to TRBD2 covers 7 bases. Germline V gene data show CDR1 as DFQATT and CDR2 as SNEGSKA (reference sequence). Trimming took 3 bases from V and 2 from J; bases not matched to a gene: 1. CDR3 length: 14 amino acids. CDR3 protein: CSARGGAGANVLTF. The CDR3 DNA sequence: TGCAGTGCTAGGGGAGGGGCTGGGGCCAACGTCCTGACTTTC.

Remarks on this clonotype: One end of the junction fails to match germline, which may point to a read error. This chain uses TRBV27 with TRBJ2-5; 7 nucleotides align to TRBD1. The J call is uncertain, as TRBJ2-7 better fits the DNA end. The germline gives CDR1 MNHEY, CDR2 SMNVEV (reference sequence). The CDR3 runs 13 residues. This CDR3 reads CAISSGGSYEQYF. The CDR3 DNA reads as TGTGCCATCAGTTCAGGGGGTTCCTACGAGCAGTACTTC.

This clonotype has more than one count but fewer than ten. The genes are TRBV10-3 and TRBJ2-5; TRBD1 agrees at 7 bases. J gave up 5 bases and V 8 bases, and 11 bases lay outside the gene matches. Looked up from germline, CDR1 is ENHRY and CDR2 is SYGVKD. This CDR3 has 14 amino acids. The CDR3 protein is CAIGDSSSRETQYF. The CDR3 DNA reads TGTGCCATCGGGGACAGCAGCTCCCGGGAGACCCAGTACTTC.

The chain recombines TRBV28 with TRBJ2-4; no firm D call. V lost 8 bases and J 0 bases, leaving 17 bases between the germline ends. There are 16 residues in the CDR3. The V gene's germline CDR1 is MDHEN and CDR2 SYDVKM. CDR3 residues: CASRTATVIAKNIQYF. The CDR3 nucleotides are TGTGCCAGCCGAACAGCGACTGTTATAGCCAAAAACATTCAGTACTTC.

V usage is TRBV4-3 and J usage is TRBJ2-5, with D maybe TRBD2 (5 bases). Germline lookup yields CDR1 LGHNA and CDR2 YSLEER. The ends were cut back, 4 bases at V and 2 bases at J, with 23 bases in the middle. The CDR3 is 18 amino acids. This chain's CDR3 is CASSPRIRDTPLQETQYF. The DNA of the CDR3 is TGCGCCAGCAGCCCACGCATTCGGGATACCCCTCTTCAAGAGACCCAGTACTTC.

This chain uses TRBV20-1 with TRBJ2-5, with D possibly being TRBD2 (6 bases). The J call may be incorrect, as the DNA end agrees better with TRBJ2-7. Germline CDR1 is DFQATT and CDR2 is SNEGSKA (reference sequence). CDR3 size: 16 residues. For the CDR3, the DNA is TGCAGTGCTAGTCTACTAGCAGACATGGGAGGATACGAGCAGTACTTC. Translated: CSASLLADMGGYEQYF.

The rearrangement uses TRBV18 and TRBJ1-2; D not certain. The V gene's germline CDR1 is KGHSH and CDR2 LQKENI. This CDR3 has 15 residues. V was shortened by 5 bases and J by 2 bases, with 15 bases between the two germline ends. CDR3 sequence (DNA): TGTGCCAGCTCAGAGGGATTCCGGGGAAACTATGGCTACACCTTC. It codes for CASSEGFRGNYGYTF.

The chain's CDR3 is CATTPGIGYLNTGELFF. The CDR3 DNA follows: TGTGCCACCACCCCAGGCATCGGGTACCTCAACACCGGGGAGCTGTTTTTT. V and J are TRBV15 and TRBJ2-2; D uncertain. This CDR3 comprises 17 residues. Trimming cost V 7 bases and J 2 bases, with 20 bases left between them. Germline V gives CDR1 LNHNV, CDR2 YYDKDF (reference sequence).

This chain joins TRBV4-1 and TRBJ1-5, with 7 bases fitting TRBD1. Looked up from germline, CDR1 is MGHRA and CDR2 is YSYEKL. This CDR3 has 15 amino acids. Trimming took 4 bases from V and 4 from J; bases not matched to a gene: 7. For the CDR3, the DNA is TGCGCCAGCAGCCCAGACAGGGTCGAGAATCAGCCCCAGCATTTT. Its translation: CASSPDRVENQPQHF.

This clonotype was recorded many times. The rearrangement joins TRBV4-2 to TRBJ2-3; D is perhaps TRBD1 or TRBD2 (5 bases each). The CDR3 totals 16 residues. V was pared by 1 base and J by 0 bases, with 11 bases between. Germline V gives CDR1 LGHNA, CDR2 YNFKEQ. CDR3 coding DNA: TGTGCCAGCAGCCAAGGGGACGGGGTTAGCACAGATACGCAGTATTTT. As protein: CASSQGDGVSTDTQYF.

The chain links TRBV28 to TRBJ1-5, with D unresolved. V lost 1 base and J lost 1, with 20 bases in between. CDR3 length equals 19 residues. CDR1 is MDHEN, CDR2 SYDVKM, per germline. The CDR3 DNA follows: TGTGCCAGCAGTTTATTGGGGATGACAAGAGTCGGAAGCAATCAGCCCCAGCATTTT. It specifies CASSLLGMTRVGSNQPQHF.

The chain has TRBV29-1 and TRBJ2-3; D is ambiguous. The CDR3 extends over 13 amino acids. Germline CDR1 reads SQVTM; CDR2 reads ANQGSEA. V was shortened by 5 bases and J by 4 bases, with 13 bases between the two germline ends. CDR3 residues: CSVSVGPADTQYF. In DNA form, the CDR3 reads TGCAGCGTTTCGGTCGGGCCGGCAGATACGCAGTATTTT.

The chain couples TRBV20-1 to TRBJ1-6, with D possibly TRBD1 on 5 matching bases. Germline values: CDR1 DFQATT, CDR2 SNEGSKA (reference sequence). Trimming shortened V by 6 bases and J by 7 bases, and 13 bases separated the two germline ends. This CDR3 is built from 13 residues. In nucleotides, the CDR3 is TGCAGTGCCGTCCGGGACTTCAATTCACCCCTCCACTTT. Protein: CSAVRDFNSPLHF.

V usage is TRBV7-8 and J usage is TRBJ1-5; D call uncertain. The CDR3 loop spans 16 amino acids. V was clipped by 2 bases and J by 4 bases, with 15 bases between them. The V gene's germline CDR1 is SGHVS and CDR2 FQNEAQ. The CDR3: CASSLNGPYSNQPQHF. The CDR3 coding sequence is TGTGCCAGCAGCTTAAACGGACCCTATAGTAATCAGCCCCAGCATTTT. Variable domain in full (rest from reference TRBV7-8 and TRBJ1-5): GAGVSQSPRYKVAKRGQDVALRCDPISGHVSLFWYQQALGQGPEFLTYFQNEAQLDKSGLPSDRFFAERPEGSVSTLKIQRTQQEDSAVYLCASSLNGPYSNQPQHFGDGTRLSIL.

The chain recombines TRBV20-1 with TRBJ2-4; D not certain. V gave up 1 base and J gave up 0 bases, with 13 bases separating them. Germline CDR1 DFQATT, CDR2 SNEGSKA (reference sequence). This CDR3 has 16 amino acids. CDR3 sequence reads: CSARAPSEVAKNIQYF. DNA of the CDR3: TGCAGTGCTAGAGCCCCCTCTGAGGTAGCCAAAAACATTCAGTACTTC.

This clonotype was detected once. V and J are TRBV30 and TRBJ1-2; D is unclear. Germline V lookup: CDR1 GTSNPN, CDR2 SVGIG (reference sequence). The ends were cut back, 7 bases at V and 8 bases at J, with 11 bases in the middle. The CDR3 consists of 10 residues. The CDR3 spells CASLQHGYTF. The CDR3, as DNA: TGTGCCTCCCTCCAACACGGCTACACCTTC.

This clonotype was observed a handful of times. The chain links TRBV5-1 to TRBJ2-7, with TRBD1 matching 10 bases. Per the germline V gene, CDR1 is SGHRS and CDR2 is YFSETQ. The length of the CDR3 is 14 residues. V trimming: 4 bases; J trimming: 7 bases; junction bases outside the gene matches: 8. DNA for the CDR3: TGCGCCAGCAGCCCGCCGGGACAGGGGAATGAGCAGTACTTC. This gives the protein CASSPPGQGNEQYF. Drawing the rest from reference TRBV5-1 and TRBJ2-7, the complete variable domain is KAGVTQTPRYLIKTRGQQVTLSCSPISGHRSVSWYQQTPGQGLQFLFEYFSETQRNKGNFPGRFSGRQFSNSRSEMNVSTLELGDSALYLCASSPPGQGNEQYFGPGTRLTVT.

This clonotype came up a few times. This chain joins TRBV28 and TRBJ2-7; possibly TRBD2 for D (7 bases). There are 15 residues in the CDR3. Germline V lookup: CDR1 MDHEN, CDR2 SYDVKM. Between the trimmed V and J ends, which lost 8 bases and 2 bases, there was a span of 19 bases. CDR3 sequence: CASASGTYSTYEQYF. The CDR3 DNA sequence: TGTGCCAGCGCCAGCGGGACATATAGCACCTACGAGCAGTACTTC.

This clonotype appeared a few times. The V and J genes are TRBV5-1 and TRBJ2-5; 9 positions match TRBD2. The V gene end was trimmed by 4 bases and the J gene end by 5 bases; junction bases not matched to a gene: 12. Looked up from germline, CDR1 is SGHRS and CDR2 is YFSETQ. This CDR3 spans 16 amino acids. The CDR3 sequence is CASSRDSGTSLETQYF. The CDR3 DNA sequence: TGCGCCAGCAGCCGGGACTCCGGGACTAGCTTGGAGACCCAGTACTTC.

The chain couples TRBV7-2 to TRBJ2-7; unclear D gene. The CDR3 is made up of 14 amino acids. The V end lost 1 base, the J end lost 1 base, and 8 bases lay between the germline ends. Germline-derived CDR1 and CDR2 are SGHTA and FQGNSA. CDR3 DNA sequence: TGTGCCAGCAGCTTAGTTACAGAATCCTACGAGCAGTACTTC. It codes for CASSLVTESYEQYF.

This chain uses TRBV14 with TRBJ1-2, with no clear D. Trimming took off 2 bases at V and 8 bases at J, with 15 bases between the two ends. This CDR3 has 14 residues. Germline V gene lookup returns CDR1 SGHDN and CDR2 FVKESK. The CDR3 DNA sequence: TGTGCCAGCAGCCAACGGCACCCTCGGAGGGGCTACACCTTC. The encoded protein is CASSQRHPRRGYTF.